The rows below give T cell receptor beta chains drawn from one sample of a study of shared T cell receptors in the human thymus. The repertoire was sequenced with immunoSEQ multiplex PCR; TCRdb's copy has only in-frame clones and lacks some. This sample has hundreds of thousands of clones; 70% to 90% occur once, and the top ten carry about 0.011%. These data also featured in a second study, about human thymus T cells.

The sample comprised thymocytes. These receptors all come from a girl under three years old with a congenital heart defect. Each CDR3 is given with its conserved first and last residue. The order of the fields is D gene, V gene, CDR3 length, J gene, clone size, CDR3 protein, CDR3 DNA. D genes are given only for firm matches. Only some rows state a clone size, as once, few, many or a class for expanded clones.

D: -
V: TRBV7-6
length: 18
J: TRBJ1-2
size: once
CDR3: CASSFTTLQGQVGYGYTF
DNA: TGTGCCAGCAGCTTTACAACCCTCCAGGGCCAGGTCGGCTATGGCTACACCTTC

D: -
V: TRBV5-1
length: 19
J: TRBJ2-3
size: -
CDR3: CASSLVGGYTTLSTDTQYF
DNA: TGCGCCAGCAGCTTGGTTGGGGGGTACACGACGCTCAGCACAGATACGCAGTATTTT

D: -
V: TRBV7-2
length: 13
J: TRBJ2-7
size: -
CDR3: CASSLARVSEQYF
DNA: TGTGCCAGCAGCTTAGCCAGGGTTTCCGAGCAGTACTTC

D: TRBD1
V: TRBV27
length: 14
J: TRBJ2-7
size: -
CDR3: CASSSTGGIYEQYF
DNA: TGTGCCAGCAGCTCGACAGGGGGTATCTACGAGCAGTACTTC

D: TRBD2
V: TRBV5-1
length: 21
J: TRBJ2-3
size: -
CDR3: CASSLRTSGGAVGDSTDTQYF
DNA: TGCGCCAGCAGCCTAAGGACTAGCGGGGGGGCCGTGGGAGATAGCACAGATACGCAGTATTTT

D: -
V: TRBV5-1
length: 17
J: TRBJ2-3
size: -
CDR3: CASSLEGGGHPSDTQYF
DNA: TGCGCCAGCAGCTTGGAAGGCGGGGGCCACCCCTCAGATACGCAGTATTTT

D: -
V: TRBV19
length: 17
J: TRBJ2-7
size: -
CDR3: CASSTDQGGTVAYEQYF
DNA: TGTGCCAGTAGTACCGATCAAGGGGGGACAGTTGCCTACGAGCAGTACTTC

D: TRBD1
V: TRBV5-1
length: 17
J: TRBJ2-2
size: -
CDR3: CASSSLRDSLNTGELFF
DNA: TGCGCCAGCAGCTCCTTAAGGGACAGCTTGAACACCGGGGAGCTGTTTTTT

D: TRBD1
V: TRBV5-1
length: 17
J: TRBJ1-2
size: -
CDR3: CASSLAQKGQGNYGYTF
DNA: TGCGCCAGCAGCTTGGCCCAGAAGGGACAGGGAAACTATGGCTACACCTTC

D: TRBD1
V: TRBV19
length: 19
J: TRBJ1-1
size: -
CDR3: CASEKTGDRLRAPITEAFF
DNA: TGTGCCAGTGAGAAAACAGGGGACCGCCTTAGGGCACCCATCACTGAAGCTTTCTTT

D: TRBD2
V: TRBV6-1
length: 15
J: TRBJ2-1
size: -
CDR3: CASSPPRLAGNEQFF
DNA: TGTGCCAGCAGTCCCCCTAGACTAGCGGGAAATGAGCAGTTCTTC

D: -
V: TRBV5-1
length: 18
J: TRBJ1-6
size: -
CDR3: CASSLFAGTSSYNSPLHF
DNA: TGCGCCAGCAGCTTGTTTGCAGGGACAAGCTCCTATAATTCACCCCTCCACTTT

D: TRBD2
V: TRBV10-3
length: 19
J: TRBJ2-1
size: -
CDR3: CAISESGTSFHPIYNEQFF
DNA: TGTGCCATCAGTGAGTCAGGGACTAGCTTCCACCCGATATACAATGAGCAGTTCTTC

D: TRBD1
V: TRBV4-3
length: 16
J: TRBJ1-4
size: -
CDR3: CASSQGRQGTNEKLFF
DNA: TGCGCCAGCAGCCAGGGTAGACAGGGCACTAATGAAAAACTGTTTTTT

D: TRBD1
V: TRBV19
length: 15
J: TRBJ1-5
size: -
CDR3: CASSRDRGSNQPQHF
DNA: TGTGCCAGTAGCCGGGACAGGGGCAGCAATCAGCCCCAGCATTTT

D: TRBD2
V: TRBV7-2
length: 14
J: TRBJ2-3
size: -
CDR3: CASSWTSGGDTQYF
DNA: TGTGCCAGCAGCTGGACTAGCGGGGGGGATACGCAGTATTTT

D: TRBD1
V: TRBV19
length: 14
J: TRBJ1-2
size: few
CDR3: CASSRDRGQDGYTF
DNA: TGTGCCAGTAGTCGCGACAGGGGGCAGGATGGCTACACCTTC

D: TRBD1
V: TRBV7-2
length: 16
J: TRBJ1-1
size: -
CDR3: CASSLDRPRGTAEAFF
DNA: TGTGCCAGCAGCTTAGACCGGCCTAGAGGGACAGCAGAAGCTTTCTTT

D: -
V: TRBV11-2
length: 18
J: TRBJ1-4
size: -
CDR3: CASSTNRAHLTTNEKLFF
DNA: TGTGCCAGCAGCACGAACAGGGCCCACCTTACAACTAATGAAAAACTGTTTTTT

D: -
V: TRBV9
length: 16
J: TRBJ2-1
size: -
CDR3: CASSVTPGFEMNEQFF
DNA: TGTGCCAGCAGCGTAACTCCAGGGTTCGAAATGAATGAGCAGTTCTTC

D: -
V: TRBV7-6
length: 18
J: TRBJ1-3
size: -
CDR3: CASSLGPRGREAGNTIYF
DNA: TGTGCCAGCAGCTTAGGGCCGCGTGGCAGGGAGGCTGGAAACACCATATATTTT

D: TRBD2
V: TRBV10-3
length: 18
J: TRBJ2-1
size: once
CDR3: CAISEPRTSGGENNEQFF
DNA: TGTGCCATCAGTGAACCCCGGACTAGCGGGGGGGAGAACAATGAGCAGTTCTTC

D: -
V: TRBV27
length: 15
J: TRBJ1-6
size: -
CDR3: CASSTQTDYNSPLHF
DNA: TGTGCCAGCAGTACCCAGACAGATTATAATTCACCCCTCCACTTT

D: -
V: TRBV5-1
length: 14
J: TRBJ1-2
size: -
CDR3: CASSPTGREAGYTF
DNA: TGCGCCAGCAGCCCAACCGGAAGGGAGGCTGGCTACACCTTC

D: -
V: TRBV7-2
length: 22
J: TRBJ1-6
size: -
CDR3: CASSLAGRVWRSMTSYNSPLHF
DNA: TGTGCCAGCAGCTTAGCTGGCAGGGTCTGGCGGTCGATGACCTCCTATAATTCACCCCTCCACTTT

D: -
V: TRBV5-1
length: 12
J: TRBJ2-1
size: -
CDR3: CASTESGDEQFF
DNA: TGCGCCAGCACCGAGTCGGGGGATGAGCAGTTCTTC

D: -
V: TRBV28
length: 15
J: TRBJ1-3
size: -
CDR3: CASSLRRLGGNTIYF
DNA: TGTGCCAGCAGTTTACGGAGGTTAGGAGGAAACACCATATATTTT

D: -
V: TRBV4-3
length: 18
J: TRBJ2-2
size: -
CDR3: CASSQDARLHELTGELFF
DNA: TGCGCCAGCAGCCAAGACGCCCGCCTGCATGAGTTAACCGGGGAGCTGTTTTTT

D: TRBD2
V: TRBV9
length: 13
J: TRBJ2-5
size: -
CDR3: CASSGGVKETQYF
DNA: TGTGCCAGTAGCGGGGGGGTCAAAGAGACCCAGTACTTC

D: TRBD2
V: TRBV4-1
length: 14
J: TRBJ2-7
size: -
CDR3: CASSLTGGGYEQYF
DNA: TGCGCCAGCAGTCTCACCGGGGGAGGGTACGAGCAGTACTTC

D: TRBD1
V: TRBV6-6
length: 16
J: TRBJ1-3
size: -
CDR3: CASRTKTGGSGNTIYF
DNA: TGTGCCAGCAGGACCAAGACAGGGGGCTCTGGAAACACCATATATTTT

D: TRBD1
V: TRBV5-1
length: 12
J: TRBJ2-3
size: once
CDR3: CASSRQGPGQYF
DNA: TGCGCCAGCAGCCGACAGGGCCCGGGGCAGTATTTT

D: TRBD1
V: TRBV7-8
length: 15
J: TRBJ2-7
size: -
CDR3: CASSSSRTGGYEQYF
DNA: TGTGCCAGCAGCTCCTCCCGGACAGGGGGCTACGAGCAGTACTTC

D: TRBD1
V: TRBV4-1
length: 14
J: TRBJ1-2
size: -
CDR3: CASSHPDRVRGYTF
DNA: TGCGCCAGCAGCCATCCCGACAGGGTGAGAGGCTACACCTTC

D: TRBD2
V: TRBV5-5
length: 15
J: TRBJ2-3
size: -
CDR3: CASSLSGGPSGTQYF
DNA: TGTGCCAGCAGCTTAAGCGGGGGCCCTTCGGGTACGCAGTATTTT

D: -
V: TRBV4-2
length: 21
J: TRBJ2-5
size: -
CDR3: CASSQGARLGPNEGAQETQYF
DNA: TGTGCCAGCAGCCAAGGCGCTCGTCTTGGGCCTAACGAGGGTGCCCAAGAGACCCAGTACTTC

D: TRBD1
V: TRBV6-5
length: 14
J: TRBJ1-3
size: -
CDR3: CASHRGGTGNTIYF
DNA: TGTGCCAGCCACAGGGGAGGTACTGGAAACACCATATATTTT

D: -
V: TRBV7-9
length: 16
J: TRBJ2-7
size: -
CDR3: CASSPYDYNGAPEQYF
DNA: TGTGCCAGCAGCCCTTATGATTACAATGGGGCGCCCGAGCAGTACTTC

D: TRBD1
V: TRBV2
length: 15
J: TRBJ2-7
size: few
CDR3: CASRHRDRGPYEQYF
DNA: TGTGCCAGCAGACACCGGGACAGGGGGCCCTACGAGCAGTACTTC